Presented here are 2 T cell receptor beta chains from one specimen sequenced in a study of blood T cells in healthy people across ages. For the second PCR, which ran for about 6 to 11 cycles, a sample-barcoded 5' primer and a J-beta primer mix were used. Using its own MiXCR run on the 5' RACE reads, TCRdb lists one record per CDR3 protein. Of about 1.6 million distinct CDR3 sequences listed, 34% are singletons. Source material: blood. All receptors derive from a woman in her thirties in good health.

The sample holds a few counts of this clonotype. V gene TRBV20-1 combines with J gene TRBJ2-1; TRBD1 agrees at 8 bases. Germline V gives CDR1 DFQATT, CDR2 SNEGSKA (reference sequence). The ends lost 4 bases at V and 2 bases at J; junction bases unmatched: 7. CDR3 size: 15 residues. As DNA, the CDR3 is TGCAGTGCTACGGACAGGGTGAATCCCTACAATGAGCAGTTCTTC. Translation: CSATDRVNPYNEQFF.

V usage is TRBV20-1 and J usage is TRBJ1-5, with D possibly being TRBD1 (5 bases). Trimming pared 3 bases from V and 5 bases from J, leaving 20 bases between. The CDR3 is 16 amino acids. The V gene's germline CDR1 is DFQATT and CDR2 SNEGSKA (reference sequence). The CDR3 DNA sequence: TGCAGTGCTAGGCCTCCCCGGGACGGAGACTATCAGCCCCAGCATTTT. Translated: CSARPPRDGDYQPQHF.